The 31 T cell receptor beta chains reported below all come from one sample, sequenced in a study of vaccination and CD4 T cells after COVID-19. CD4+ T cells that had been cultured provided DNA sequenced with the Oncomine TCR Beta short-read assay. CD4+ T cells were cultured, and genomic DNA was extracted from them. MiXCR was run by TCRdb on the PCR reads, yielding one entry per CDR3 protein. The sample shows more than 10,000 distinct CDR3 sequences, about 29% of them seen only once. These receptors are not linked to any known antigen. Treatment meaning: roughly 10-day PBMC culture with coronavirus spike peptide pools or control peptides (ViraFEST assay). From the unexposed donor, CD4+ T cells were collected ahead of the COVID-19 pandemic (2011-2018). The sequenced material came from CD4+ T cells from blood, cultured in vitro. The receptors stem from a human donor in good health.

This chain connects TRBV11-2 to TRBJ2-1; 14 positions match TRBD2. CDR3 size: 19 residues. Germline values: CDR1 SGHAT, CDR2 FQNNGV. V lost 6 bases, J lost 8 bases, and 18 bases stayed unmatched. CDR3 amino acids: CASRTWGRGTSGSFDEQFF. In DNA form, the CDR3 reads TGTGCCAGCAGAACTTGGGGGAGGGGGACTAGCGGGAGTTTCGATGAGCAGTTCTTC.

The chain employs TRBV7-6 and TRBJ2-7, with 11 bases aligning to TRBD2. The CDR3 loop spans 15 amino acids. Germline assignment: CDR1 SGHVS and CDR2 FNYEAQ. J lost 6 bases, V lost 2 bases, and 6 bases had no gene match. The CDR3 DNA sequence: TGTGCCAGCAGCTTACAGACTAGCGGGGAGGGCGAGCAGTACTTC. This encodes CASSLQTSGEGEQYF.

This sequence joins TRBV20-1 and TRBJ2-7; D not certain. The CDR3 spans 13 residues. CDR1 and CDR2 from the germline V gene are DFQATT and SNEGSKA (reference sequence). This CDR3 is CIPGSGRTYEQYF. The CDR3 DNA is TGCATCCCTGGGTCCGGGCGCACGTACGAGCAGTACTTC.

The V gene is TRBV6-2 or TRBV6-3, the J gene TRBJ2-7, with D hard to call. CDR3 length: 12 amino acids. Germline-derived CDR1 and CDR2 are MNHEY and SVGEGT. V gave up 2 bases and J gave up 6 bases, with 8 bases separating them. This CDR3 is CASSYVVSEQYF. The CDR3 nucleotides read TGTGCCAGCAGTTACGTAGTATCCGAGCAGTACTTC.

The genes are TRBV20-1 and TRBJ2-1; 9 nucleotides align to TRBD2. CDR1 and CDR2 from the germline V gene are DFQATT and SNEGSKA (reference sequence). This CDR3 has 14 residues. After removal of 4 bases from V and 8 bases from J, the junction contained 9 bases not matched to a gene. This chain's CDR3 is CSAKASGNRYEQFF. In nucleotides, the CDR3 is TGCAGTGCTAAGGCTAGCGGGAATCGCTATGAGCAGTTCTTC.

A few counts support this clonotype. In DNA, the CDR3 is TGTGCCAGCAGCTCTTCTAGGCCTAGTGGGAACACTGAAGCTTTCTTT. Its protein is CASSSSRPSGNTEAFF. The V gene is TRBV7-2, the J gene TRBJ1-1; D uncertain. The CDR3 is made up of 16 amino acids. Per germline, CDR1 SGHTA and CDR2 FQGNSA. V was cut by 4 bases and J by 1 base, with 16 bases left in between.

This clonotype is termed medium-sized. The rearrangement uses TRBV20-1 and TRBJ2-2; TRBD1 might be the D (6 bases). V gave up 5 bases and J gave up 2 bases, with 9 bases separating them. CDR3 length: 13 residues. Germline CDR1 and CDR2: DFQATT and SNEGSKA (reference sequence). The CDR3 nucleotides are TGCAGTGCTCACAGGGATAACACCGGGGAGCTGTTTTTT. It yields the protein CSAHRDNTGELFF.

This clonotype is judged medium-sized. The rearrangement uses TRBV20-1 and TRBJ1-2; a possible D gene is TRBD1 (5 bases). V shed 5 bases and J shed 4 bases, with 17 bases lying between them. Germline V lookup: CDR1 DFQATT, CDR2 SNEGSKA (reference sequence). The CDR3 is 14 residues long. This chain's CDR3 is CSAWGGETSYGYTF. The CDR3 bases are TGCAGTGCTTGGGGGGGGGAAACCAGCTATGGCTACACCTTC.

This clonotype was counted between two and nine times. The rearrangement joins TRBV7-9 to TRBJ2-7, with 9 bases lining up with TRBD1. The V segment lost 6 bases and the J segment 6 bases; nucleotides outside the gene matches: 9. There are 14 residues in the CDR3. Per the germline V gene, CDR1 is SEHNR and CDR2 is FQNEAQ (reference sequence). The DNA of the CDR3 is TGTGCCAGCAGACCTGGGACAGGGAATGTCGAGCAGTACTTC. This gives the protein CASRPGTGNVEQYF.

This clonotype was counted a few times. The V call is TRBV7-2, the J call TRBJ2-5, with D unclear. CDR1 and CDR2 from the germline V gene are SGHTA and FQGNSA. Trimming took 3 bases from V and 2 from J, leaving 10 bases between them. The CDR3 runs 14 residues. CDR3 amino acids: CASSFNKGQETQYF. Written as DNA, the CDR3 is TGTGCCAGCAGCTTTAACAAGGGACAAGAGACCCAGTACTTC.

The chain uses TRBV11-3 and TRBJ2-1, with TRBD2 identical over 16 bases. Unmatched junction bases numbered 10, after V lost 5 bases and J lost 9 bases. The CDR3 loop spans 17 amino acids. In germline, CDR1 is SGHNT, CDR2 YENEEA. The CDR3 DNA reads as TGTGCCAGCAGCGCTACCGCCGGGACTAGCGGGAGGGCTGAGCAGTTCTTC. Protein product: CASSATAGTSGRAEQFF.

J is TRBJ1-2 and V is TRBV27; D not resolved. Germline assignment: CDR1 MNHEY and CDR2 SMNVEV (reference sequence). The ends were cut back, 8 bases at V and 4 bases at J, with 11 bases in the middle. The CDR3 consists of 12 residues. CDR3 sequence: CASGETFYGYTF. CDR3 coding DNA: TGTGCCAGCGGAGAGACTTTCTATGGCTACACCTTC.

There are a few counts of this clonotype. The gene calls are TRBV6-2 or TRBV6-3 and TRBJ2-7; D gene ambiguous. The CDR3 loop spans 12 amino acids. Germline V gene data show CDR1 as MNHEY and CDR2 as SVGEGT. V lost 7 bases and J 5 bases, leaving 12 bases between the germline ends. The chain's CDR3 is CASISRSHEQYF. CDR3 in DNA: TGTGCCAGCATAAGTCGATCTCACGAGCAGTACTTC.

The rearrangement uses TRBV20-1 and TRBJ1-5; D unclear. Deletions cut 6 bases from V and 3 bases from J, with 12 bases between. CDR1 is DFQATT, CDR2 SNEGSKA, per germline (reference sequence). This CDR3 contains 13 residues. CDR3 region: CSAEPGSNQPQHF. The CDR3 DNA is TGCAGTGCCGAGCCGGGGTCCAATCAGCCCCAGCATTTT.

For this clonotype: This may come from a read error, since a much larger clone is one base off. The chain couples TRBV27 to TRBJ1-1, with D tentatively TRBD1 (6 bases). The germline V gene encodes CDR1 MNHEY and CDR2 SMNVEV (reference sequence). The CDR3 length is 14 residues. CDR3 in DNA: TGTGTCAGCAGTAGCAGGGGCCCTAACACTGAAGCTTTCTTT. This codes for CVSSSRGPNTEAFF.

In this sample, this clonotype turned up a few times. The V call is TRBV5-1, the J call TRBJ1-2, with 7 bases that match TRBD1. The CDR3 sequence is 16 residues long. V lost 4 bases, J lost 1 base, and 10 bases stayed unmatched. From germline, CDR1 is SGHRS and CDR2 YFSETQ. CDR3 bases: TGCGCCAGCAGCGCCTCGACAGGGACCAGTAACTATGGCTACACCTTC. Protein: CASSASTGTSNYGYTF.

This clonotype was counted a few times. DNA for the CDR3: TGCAGTGCCCTGCCGGGACTAGCGGTACTCCAAGAGACCCAGTACTTC. Protein: CSALPGLAVLQETQYF. The V call is TRBV20-1, the J call TRBJ2-5; 11 nucleotides line up with TRBD2. The germline CDR1 and CDR2 sequences are DFQATT and SNEGSKA (reference sequence). This CDR3 region has 16 residues. V trimming: 6 bases; J trimming: 1 base; junction bases outside the gene matches: 10.

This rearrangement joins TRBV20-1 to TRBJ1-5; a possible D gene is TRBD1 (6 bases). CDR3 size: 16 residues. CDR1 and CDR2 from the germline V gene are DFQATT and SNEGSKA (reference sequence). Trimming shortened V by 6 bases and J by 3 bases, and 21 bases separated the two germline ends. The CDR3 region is CSAPLQGSRPNQPQHF. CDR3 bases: TGCAGTGCCCCATTACAGGGAAGTCGCCCCAATCAGCCCCAGCATTTT.

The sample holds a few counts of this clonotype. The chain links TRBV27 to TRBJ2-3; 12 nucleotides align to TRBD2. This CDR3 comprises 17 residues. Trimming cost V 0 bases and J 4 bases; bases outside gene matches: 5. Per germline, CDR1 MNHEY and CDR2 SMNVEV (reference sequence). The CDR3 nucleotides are TGTGCCAGCAGTTTATCGACTAGCGGGAGTAGTTCAGATACGCAGTATTTT. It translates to CASSLSTSGSSSDTQYF.

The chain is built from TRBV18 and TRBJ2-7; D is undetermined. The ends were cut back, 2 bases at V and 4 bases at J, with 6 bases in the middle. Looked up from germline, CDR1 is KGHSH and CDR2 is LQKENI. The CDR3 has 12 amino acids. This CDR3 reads CASSPREYEQYF. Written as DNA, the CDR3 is TGTGCCAGCTCACCAAGGGAATACGAGCAGTACTTC.

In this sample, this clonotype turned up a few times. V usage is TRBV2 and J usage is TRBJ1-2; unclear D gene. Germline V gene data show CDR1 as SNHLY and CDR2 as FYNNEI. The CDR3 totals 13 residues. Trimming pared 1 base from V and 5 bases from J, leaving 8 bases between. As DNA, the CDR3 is TGTGCCAGCAGTGAAGGGCCCCGGTATGGCTACACCTTC. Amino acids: CASSEGPRYGYTF.

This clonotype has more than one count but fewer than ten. CDR3 in amino acids: CASSRLAGANEQFF. The CDR3 DNA reads as TGTGCCAGCAGCCGACTAGCGGGAGCCAATGAGCAGTTCTTC. The chain couples TRBV7-2 to TRBJ2-1, with TRBD2 matching 12 bases. CDR3 length: 14 residues. Germline trimming cut 5 bases from V and 6 bases from J; bases unmatched to any gene: 2. The germline V gene has CDR1 SGHTA and CDR2 FQGNSA.

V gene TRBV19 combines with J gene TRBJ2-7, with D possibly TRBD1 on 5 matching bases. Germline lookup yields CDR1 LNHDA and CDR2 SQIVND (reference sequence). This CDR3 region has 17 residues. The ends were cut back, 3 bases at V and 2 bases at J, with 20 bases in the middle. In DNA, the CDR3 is TGTGCCAGTAGTATCGGAACGGACACTCGAAGGGCCTACGAGCAGTACTTC. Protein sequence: CASSIGTDTRRAYEQYF.

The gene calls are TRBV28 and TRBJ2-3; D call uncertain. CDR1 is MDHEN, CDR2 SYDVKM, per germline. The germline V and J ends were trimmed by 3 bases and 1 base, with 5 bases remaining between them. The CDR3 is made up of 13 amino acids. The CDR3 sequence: CASSLLGTDTQYF. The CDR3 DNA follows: TGTGCCAGCAGTTTGTTAGGCACAGATACGCAGTATTTT.

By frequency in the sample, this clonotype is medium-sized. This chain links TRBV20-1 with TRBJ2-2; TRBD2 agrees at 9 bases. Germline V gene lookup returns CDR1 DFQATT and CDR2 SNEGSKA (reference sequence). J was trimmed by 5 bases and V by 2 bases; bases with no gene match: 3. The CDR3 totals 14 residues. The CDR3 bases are TGCAGTGCTAGACGGACTAGCGTTACCGGGGAGCTGTTTTTT. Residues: CSARRTSVTGELFF.

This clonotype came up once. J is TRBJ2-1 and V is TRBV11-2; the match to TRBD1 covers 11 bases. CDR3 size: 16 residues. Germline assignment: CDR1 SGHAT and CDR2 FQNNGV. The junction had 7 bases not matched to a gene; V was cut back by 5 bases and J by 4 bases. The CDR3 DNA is TGTGCCAGCAGCCTGGGAGGACAGGGGGCTTACAATGAGCAGTTCTTC. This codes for CASSLGGQGAYNEQFF.

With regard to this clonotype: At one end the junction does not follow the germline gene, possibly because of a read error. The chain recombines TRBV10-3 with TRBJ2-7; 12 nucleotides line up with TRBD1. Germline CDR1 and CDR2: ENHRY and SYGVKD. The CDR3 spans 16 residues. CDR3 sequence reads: CAISDPGQGQGAPLDF. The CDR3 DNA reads TGTGCCATCAGTGACCCCGGCCAGGGACAGGGGGCGCCCCTGGACTTC.

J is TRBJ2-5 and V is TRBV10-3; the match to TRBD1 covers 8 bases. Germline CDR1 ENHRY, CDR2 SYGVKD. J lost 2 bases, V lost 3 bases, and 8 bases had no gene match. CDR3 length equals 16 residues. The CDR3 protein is CAISDRGQGRQETQYF. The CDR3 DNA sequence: TGTGCCATCAGTGATAGAGGACAGGGCCGACAAGAGACCCAGTACTTC.

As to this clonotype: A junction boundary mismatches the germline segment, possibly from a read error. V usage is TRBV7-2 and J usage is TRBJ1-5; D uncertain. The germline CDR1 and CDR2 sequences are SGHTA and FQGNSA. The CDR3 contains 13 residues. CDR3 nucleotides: TGCGCCAGCAGCTTGAGTCGGAATCAGCCCCAGCATTTT. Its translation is CASSLSRNQPQHF.

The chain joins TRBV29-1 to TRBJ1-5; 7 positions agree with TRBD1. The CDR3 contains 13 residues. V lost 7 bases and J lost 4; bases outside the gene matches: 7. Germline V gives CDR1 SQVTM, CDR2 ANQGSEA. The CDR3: CSAAGTDNQPQHF. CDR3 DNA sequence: TGCAGCGCCGCCGGGACAGATAATCAGCCCCAGCATTTT.

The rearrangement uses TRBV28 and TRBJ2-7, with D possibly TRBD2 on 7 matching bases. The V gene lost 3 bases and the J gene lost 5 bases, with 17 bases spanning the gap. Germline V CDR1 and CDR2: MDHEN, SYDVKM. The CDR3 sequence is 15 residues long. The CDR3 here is CASSLGRAGADEQYF. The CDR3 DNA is TGTGCCAGCAGTTTGGGGAGGGCAGGGGCGGACGAGCAGTACTTC.